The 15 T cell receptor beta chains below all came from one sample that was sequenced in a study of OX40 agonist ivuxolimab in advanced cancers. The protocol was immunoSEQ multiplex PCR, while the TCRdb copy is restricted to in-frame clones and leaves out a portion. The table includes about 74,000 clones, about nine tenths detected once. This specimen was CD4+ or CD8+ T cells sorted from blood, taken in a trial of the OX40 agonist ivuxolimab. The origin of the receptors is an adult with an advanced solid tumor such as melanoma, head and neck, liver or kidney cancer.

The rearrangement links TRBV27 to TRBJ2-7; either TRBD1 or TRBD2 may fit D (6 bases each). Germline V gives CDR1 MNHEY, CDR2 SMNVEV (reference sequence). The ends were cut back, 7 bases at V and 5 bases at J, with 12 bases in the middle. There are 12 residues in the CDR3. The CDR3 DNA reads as TGTGCCAGCAAAGGGGGGATCCACGAGCAGTACTTC. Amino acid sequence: CASKGGIHEQYF.

This CDR3 is CASSEYSAGQGKEQPQHF. CDR3 in DNA: TGTGCCAGCAGTGAATACTCGGCGGGACAGGGGAAGGAACAGCCCCAGCATTTT. The chain couples TRBV2 to TRBJ1-5, with TRBD1 identical over 10 bases. Germline values: CDR1 SNHLY, CDR2 FYNNEI. V gave up 2 bases and J gave up 7 bases; unmatched junction bases: 14. The CDR3 covers 18 residues.

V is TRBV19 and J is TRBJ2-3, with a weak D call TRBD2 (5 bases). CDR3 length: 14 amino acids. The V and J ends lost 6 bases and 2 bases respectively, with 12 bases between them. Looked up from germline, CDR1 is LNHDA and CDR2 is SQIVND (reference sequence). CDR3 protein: CASSPGYLTDTQYF. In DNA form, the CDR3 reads TGTGCCAGTAGCCCGGGATACCTCACAGATACGCAGTATTTT.

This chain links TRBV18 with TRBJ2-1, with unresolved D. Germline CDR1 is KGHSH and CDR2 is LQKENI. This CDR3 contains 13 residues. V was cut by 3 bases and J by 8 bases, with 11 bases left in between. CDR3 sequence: CASSPPGADEQFF. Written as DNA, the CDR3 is TGTGCCAGCTCACCCCCCGGAGCCGATGAGCAGTTCTTC.

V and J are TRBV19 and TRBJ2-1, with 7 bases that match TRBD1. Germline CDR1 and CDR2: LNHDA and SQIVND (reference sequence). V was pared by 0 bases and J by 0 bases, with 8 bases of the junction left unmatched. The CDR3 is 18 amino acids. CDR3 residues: CASSIDLLGTASYNEQFF. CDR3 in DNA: TGTGCCAGTAGTATAGATCTATTGGGGACAGCCTCCTACAATGAGCAGTTCTTC. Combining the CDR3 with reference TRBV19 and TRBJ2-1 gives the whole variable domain DGGITQSPKYLFRKEGQNVTLSCEQNLNHDAMYWYRQDPGQGLRLIYYSQIVNDFQKGDIAEGYSVSREKKESFPLTVTSAQKNPTAFYLCASSIDLLGTASYNEQFFGPGTRLTVL.

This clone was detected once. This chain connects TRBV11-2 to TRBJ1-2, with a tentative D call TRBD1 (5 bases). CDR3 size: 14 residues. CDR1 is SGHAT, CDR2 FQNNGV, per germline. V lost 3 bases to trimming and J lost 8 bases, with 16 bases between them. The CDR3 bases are TGTGCCAGCAGCTTGGGGGGGTTGGTGAGCGGCTACACCTTC. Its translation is CASSLGGLVSGYTF.

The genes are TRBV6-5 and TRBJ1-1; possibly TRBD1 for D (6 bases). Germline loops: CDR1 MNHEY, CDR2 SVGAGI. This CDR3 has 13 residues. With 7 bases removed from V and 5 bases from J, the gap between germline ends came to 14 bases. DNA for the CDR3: TGTGCCAGCATCCAAGGGGGGTCTACTGAAGCTTTCTTT. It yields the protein CASIQGGSTEAFF.

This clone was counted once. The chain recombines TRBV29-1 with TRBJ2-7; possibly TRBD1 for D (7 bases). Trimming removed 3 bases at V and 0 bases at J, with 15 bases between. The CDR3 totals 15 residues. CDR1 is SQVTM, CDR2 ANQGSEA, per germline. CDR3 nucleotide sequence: TGCAGCGTTGAGATCAGGGGGGACAACTCCTACGAGCAGTACTTC. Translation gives CSVEIRGDNSYEQYF.

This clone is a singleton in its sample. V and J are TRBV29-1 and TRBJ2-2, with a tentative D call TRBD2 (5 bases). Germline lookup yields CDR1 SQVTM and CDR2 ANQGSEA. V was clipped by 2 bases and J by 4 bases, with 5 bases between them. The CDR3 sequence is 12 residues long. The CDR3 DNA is TGCAGCGTTGAAAGCGGCACCGGGGAGCTGTTTTTT. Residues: CSVESGTGELFF.

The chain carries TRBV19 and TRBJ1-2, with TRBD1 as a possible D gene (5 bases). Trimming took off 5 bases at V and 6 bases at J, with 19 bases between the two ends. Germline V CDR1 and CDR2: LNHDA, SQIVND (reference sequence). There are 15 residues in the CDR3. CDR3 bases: TGTGCCAGTAGTGCGTCAATCGGGGCACCGGATGGCTACACCTTC. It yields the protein CASSASIGAPDGYTF.

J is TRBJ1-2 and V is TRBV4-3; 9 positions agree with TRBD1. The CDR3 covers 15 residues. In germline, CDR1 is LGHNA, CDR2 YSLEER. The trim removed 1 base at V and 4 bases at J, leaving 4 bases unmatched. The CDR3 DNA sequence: TGCGCCAGCAGCCAAGCCGGGACAGGGACCTATGGCTACACCTTC. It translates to CASSQAGTGTYGYTF.

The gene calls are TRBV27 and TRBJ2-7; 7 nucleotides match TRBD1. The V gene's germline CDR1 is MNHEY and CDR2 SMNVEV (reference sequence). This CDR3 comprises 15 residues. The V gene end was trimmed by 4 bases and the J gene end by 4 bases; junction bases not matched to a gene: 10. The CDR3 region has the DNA TGTGCCAGCAGTTCCGCAGGGGGTAGGTGGTACGAGCAGTACTTC. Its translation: CASSSAGGRWYEQYF.

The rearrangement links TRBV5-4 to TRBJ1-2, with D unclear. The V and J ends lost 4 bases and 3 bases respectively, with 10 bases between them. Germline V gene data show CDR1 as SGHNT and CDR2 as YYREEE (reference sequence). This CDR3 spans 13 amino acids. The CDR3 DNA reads TGTGCCAGCAGCGCCACCGGGGACTATGGCTACACCTTC. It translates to CASSATGDYGYTF. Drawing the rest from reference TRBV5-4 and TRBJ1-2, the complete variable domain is ETGVTQSPTHLIKTRGQQVTLRCSSQSGHNTVSWYQQALGQGPQFIFQYYREEENGRGNFPPRFSGLQFPNYSSELNVNALELDDSALYLCASSATGDYGYTFGSGTRLTVV.

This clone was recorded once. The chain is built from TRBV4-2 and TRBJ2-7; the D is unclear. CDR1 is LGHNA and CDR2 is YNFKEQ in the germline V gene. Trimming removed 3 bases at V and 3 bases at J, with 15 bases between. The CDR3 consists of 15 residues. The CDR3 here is CASSHFSGQYYEQYF. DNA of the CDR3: TGTGCCAGCAGCCACTTCTCGGGCCAGTACTACGAGCAGTACTTC.

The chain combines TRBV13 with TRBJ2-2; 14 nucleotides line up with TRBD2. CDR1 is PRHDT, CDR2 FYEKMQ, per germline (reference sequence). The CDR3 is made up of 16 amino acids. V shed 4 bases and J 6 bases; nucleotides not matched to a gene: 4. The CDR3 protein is CASSSGLAGEPGELFF. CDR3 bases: TGTGCCAGCAGCTCGGGACTAGCGGGAGAACCCGGGGAGCTGTTTTTT.